This T cell receptor beta chain appears in the sequencing data of a study of technical replicates of blood from a few donors. This table comes from immunoSEQ multiplex PCR, and its TCRdb copy is limited to in-frame clones, with some not included. The table lists some 93,000 clones, 95% of them singletons. The CDR3 covers 13 residues. Trimming left V 6 bases short and J 8 bases short, with 14 bases between. The germline V gene encodes CDR1 ENHRY and CDR2 SYGVKD. This sequence was found in a human donor in good health. This chain joins TRBV10-3 and TRBJ2-1; no reliable D call. The sequenced sample consisted of T cells isolated from PBMCs. As DNA, the CDR3 is TGTGCCATCAGGGCATTCCAACAAGATGAGCAGTTCTTC. This sequence encodes CAIRAFQQDEQFF.